Listed below are T cell receptor beta chains from one sample, sequenced in a study of T-cell reconstitution after alpha-beta-depleted transplantation in children. TCRdb redid the calling of the PCR reads with MiXCR, one entry per CDR3 protein. The table has 900,000 or so distinct CDR3 sequences, roughly 15% seen once. Sequenced here: PBMCs, mostly from graft donor cells, sampled 360 days after TCRalphabeta/CD19-depleted stem cell transplant. All receptors come from a male patient under 18 who had a stem cell transplant for acute lymphoblastic leukemia, so the T cells may come from the graft donor. CDR3s include the opening cysteine and the closing phenylalanine or tryptophan. D genes are given only for firm matches. Part of the rows lack a size; the others show once, few, many or a class for expanded clones.

v_call	d_call	clone_size	j_call	cdr3_aa	cdr3_nt
TRBV29-1	-	-	TRBJ2-1	CSVGSRGRYNEQFF	TGCAGCGTTGGTTCCAGGGGTAGATACAATGAGCAGTTCTTC
TRBV25-1	-	few	TRBJ2-3	CASSGLGAPTDTQYF	TGTGCCAGCAGTGGCCTAGGGGCCCCCACAGATACGCAGTATTTT
TRBV11-2	TRBD1	-	TRBJ2-2	CASSSKGDRGYFLFAGELFF	TGTGCCAGCAGCTCAAAAGGGGACAGGGGATATTTTCTGTTCGCCGGGGAGCTGTTTTTT
TRBV5-1	-	few	TRBJ2-7	CASGPPVPRRSRYEQYF	TGCGCCAGCGGACCCCCGGTACCACGACGGAGCCGTTACGAGCAGTACTTC
TRBV20-1	-	few	TRBJ1-5	CSASNQPQHF	TGCAGTGCTAGCAATCAGCCCCAGCATTTT
TRBV6-5	TRBD2	-	TRBJ2-2	CASSYKREGPGELFF	TGTGCCAGCAGTTACAAGCGGGAGGGCCCCGGGGAGCTGTTTTTT
TRBV12-3/TRBV12-4	TRBD2	few	TRBJ2-5	CASSFRDYETQYF	TGTGCCAGCAGCTTCCGGGACTATGAGACCCAGTACTTC
TRBV3-1	TRBD2	few	TRBJ2-7	CASSQAPSGIHEQYF	TGTGCCAGCAGCCAAGCGCCTAGCGGGATCCACGAGCAGTACTTC
TRBV9	TRBD1	few	TRBJ1-1	CASSVTGDLRLNTEAFF	TGTGCCAGCAGCGTTACAGGGGATCTTAGGTTGAACACTGAAGCTTTCTTT
TRBV2	-	few	TRBJ2-2	CARTGGQDPTGELFF	TGTGCCAGGACCGGGGGCCAGGACCCCACCGGGGAGCTGTTTTTT
TRBV5-1	-	many	TRBJ2-3	CASSDWDRMGTKTQYF	TGCGCCAGCAGCGACTGGGACAGGATGGGGACTAAGACGCAGTATTTT
TRBV15	-	-	TRBJ2-1	CATSRRPGDEQFF	TGTGCCACCAGCAGACGTCCGGGGGATGAGCAGTTCTTC
TRBV14	TRBD1	-	TRBJ2-7	CASSHDRGQYF	TGTGCCAGCAGCCACGACAGGGGGCAGTACTTC
TRBV12-3/TRBV12-4	TRBD2	many	TRBJ2-5	CASKPGLAGVGKTQYF	TGTGCCAGTAAGCCGGGACTAGCGGGAGTAGGGAAGACCCAGTACTTC
TRBV7-6	TRBD1	few	TRBJ1-2	CASSESGTGGRKVYGYTF	TGTGCCAGCAGCGAATCCGGGACAGGGGGCAGGAAGGTCTATGGCTACACCTTC
TRBV9	-	-	TRBJ2-1	CASSVGGKGHYNEQFF	TGTGCCAGCAGCGTAGGCGGGAAAGGTCATTACAATGAGCAGTTCTTC
TRBV28	-	-	TRBJ2-4	CATLLRGWGNIQYF	TGTGCCACCCTCCTCAGGGGCTGGGGTAACATTCAGTACTTC
TRBV12-3/TRBV12-4	-	-	TRBJ2-7	CASSSPQSPHEQYF	TGTGCCAGCAGTTCCCCCCAAAGTCCCCACGAGCAGTACTTC
TRBV10-2	-	-	TRBJ2-7	CASSESQGLSYEQYF	TGCGCCAGCAGTGAGTCTCAGGGTCTCTCCTACGAGCAGTACTTC
TRBV29-1	TRBD1	many	TRBJ2-1	CSVERDSSYNEQFF	TGCAGCGTTGAACGGGACAGCTCCTACAATGAGCAGTTCTTC
TRBV4-1	-	few	TRBJ2-7	CASSQAHDEQYF	TGCGCCAGCAGCCAAGCGCATGACGAGCAGTACTTC
TRBV12-3/TRBV12-4	-	many	TRBJ2-1	CASSLRGYGTHNEQFF	TGTGCCAGCAGTTTAAGGGGCTATGGGACTCACAATGAGCAGTTCTTC
TRBV15	TRBD1	few	TRBJ2-6	CATSRDLGTAGANVLTF	TGTGCCACCAGCAGAGATTTAGGGACAGCCGGGGCCAACGTCCTGACTTTC
TRBV27	TRBD2	-	TRBJ2-5	CASSFGGRLLGTQYF	TGTGCCAGCAGTTTCGGCGGGAGGTTATTAGGGACCCAGTACTTC
TRBV7-2	TRBD2	-	TRBJ2-1	CASSWNSGIMNEQFF	TGTGCCAGCAGCTGGAATAGCGGGATAATGAATGAGCAGTTCTTC
TRBV9	-	few	TRBJ2-7	CASSVGPVTFYEQYF	TGTGCCAGCAGCGTTGGGCCAGTTACCTTTTACGAGCAGTACTTC
TRBV3-1	-	few	TRBJ2-1	CASSQVGPPRQLYNEQFF	TGTGCCAGCAGCCAAGTTGGACCCCCGAGACAGCTTTACAATGAGCAGTTCTTC
TRBV7-9	-	many	TRBJ2-7	CASSPEVGEQYF	TGTGCCAGCAGCCCCGAGGTGGGGGAGCAGTACTTC
TRBV7-2	TRBD1	many	TRBJ2-3	CASSSRQGFTTDTQYF	TGTGCCAGCAGCTCGCGACAGGGTTTTACCACAGATACGCAGTATTTT
TRBV5-1	TRBD2	few	TRBJ2-5	CASSQKVLAGAGGQETQYF	TGCGCCAGCAGCCAGAAAGTACTAGCGGGAGCTGGGGGACAAGAGACCCAGTACTTC
TRBV7-6	-	many	TRBJ2-7	CASSTDTPYEQYF	TGTGCCAGCAGTACGGACACCCCCTACGAGCAGTACTTC
TRBV6-2/TRBV6-3	-	few	TRBJ2-7	CASSYLGLSYEQYF	TGTGCCAGCAGCTACCTAGGCTTATCCTACGAGCAGTACTTC
TRBV18	TRBD2	-	TRBJ2-3	CASSSKTSVSTDTQYF	TGTGCCAGCTCATCCAAGACTAGCGTGAGCACAGATACGCAGTATTTT
TRBV4-1	TRBD2	-	TRBJ2-7	CASSQSGLAGEIKYF	TGCGCCAGCAGCCAGTCGGGACTAGCGGGAGAGATTAAGTACTTC